A single sample is the source of the 25 T cell receptor beta chains below, sequenced in a study of blood T cell repertoires in COVID-19. Only in-frame clones appear in the TCRdb table, and some are missing; sequencing was by immunoSEQ multiplex PCR. The sample records under 150,000 clones, roughly 80% being singletons. The material sequenced was peripheral blood. Receptor source: a woman aged 50 to 60 with active or convalescent COVID-19.

The chain links TRBV30 to TRBJ2-1; TRBD2 agrees at 10 bases. The CDR3 loop spans 18 amino acids. The germline V gene encodes CDR1 GTSNPN and CDR2 SVGIG (reference sequence). The V segment lost 4 bases and the J segment 4 bases; nucleotides outside the gene matches: 16. The CDR3 sequence is CAWIPPGSSGSPYNEQFF. The CDR3 DNA reads TGTGCCTGGATACCCCCGGGGTCTAGCGGGAGCCCTTACAATGAGCAGTTCTTC.

The chain joins TRBV7-2 to TRBJ1-5; tentatively, D is TRBD1 (6 bases). Trimming left V 5 bases short and J 4 bases short, with 18 bases between. The CDR3 is 16 residues long. The V gene's germline CDR1 is SGHTA and CDR2 FQGNSA. The CDR3 sequence: CASSPDGRGRNQPQHF. CDR3 nucleotides: TGTGCCAGCAGCCCGGACGGCAGGGGAAGAAATCAGCCCCAGCATTTT.

This clone was counted only a few times. The chain combines TRBV5-5 with TRBJ2-7; TRBD1 might be the D (6 bases). Trimming took 1 base from V and 2 from J, leaving 10 bases between them. Per the germline V gene, CDR1 is SGHKS and CDR2 is YYEKEE (reference sequence). CDR3 length: 14 residues. This CDR3 reads CASSLTAGAYEQYF. Here the CDR3 DNA reads TGTGCCAGCAGCTTGACGGCAGGGGCCTACGAGCAGTACTTC.

The count of this clone is one. The chain recombines TRBV11-2 with TRBJ2-5; unclear D gene. Trimming took off 1 base at V and 4 bases at J, with 10 bases between the two ends. Germline V CDR1 and CDR2: SGHAT, FQNNGV. CDR3 size: 14 residues. The CDR3: CASSLVAVPETQYF. The CDR3 DNA follows: TGTGCCAGCAGCTTAGTGGCGGTCCCAGAGACCCAGTACTTC.

V is TRBV18 and J is TRBJ1-1, with a possible D match to TRBD1 (5 bases). Germline values: CDR1 KGHSH, CDR2 LQKENI. This CDR3 is built from 15 residues. V gave up 3 bases and J gave up 6 bases, with 17 bases separating them. The CDR3 protein is CASSPYRDGGAEAFF. CDR3 DNA sequence: TGTGCCAGCTCACCTTACCGGGACGGCGGGGCTGAAGCTTTCTTT.

The rearrangement uses TRBV30 and TRBJ1-4; 7 bases map to TRBD1. Germline values: CDR1 GTSNPN, CDR2 SVGIG (reference sequence). Trimming at V came to 5 bases and at J to 8 bases, leaving 5 bases not matched to a gene. CDR3 size: 12 residues. CDR3 sequence reads: CAWENRGEKLFF. The CDR3 DNA follows: TGTGCCTGGGAAAACAGGGGCGAAAAACTGTTTTTT.

This chain joins TRBV7-9 and TRBJ2-7; D is possibly TRBD2 (6 bases). The CDR3 contains 19 residues. CDR1 and CDR2 (germline): SEHNR, FQNEAQ (reference sequence). The ends were cut back, 5 bases at V and 8 bases at J, with 34 bases in the middle. The DNA for the CDR3 is TGTGCCAGCAGCCGGTTTCGGGACTTAGACGACGTCCGCGGGAAAAAGCAGTACTTC. It encodes CASSRFRDLDDVRGKKQYF.

The chain employs TRBV28 and TRBJ2-1, with 8 bases that match TRBD1. Germline V lookup: CDR1 MDHEN, CDR2 SYDVKM. V lost 2 bases to trimming and J lost 12 bases; unmatched junction nucleotides: 3. This CDR3 is 12 amino acids long. The CDR3 spells CASSLGQGGQFF. The CDR3 DNA sequence: TGTGCCAGCAGTTTAGGACAGGGAGGGCAGTTCTTC.

The chain carries TRBV19 and TRBJ2-1, with 12 nucleotides matching TRBD2. Germline V gene lookup returns CDR1 LNHDA and CDR2 SQIVND (reference sequence). J gave up 2 bases and V 3 bases, and 2 bases lay outside the gene matches. The CDR3 is 16 residues long. The DNA for the CDR3 is TGTGCCAGTAGTATCGGACTAGCGGGACCCTACAATGAGCAGTTCTTC. This gives the protein CASSIGLAGPYNEQFF.

The V and J genes are TRBV7-8 and TRBJ1-2; 9 nucleotides match TRBD1. Looked up from germline, CDR1 is SGHVS and CDR2 is FQNEAQ. With V trimmed by 5 bases and J by 8 bases, 15 bases remained unmatched. The CDR3 spans 16 residues. CDR3 sequence reads: CASSLSPGQGGFGYTF. The CDR3 DNA follows: TGTGCCAGCAGCCTGTCTCCGGGACAGGGAGGATTCGGCTACACCTTC.

This clone was picked up a small number of times. The rearrangement links TRBV15 to TRBJ2-7; D may be TRBD2 (5 bases). Germline lookup yields CDR1 LNHNV and CDR2 YYDKDF (reference sequence). The V and J ends lost 4 bases and 0 bases respectively, with 16 bases between them. The CDR3 covers 16 residues. Here the CDR3 reads CATSTHRGGYSYEQYF. For the CDR3, the DNA is TGTGCCACCAGCACCCACCGCGGCGGGTACTCCTACGAGCAGTACTTC. The full variable domain, completed using reference TRBV15 and TRBJ2-7, is DAMVIQNPRYQVTQFGKPVTLSCSQTLNHNVMYWYQQKSSQAPKLLFHYYDKDFNNEADTPDNFQSRRPNTSFCFLDIRSPGLGDTAMYLCATSTHRGGYSYEQYFGPGTRLTVT.

This clone was found a few times. Other DNA sequences from this sample encode an identical CDR3 as well. This chain uses TRBV7-2 with TRBJ1-5; perhaps TRBD1 as D (6 bases). Between the trimmed V and J ends, which lost 1 base and 2 bases, there was a span of 9 bases. Germline assignment: CDR1 SGHTA and CDR2 FQGNSA. The CDR3 runs 15 residues. The CDR3 region has the DNA TGTGCCAGCAGCTTAGTTGGGGGCGGCAATCAGCCCCAGCATTTT. Amino acid sequence: CASSLVGGGNQPQHF.

The V gene is TRBV2, the J gene TRBJ2-7; a weak D match, TRBD2 (6 bases). The CDR3 consists of 13 residues. The V gene's germline CDR1 is SNHLY and CDR2 FYNNEI. The V gene lost 5 bases and the J gene lost 5 bases, with 13 bases spanning the gap. The CDR3 reads CASSSQRTNEQYF. The CDR3 DNA reads TGTGCCAGCAGTTCACAACGGACTAACGAGCAGTACTTC.

This clone has ten or more counts. This sequence joins TRBV27 and TRBJ1-2; D is perhaps TRBD1 (5 bases). CDR1 is MNHEY, CDR2 SMNVEV, per germline (reference sequence). This CDR3 contains 13 residues. V lost 0 bases and J 6 bases, leaving 8 bases between the germline ends. In DNA form, the CDR3 reads TGTGCCAGCAGTTTATCAGGGGCGCATGGCTACACCTTC. This codes for CASSLSGAHGYTF.

CDR3 region: CASSLALGGEKLFF. As DNA, the CDR3 is TGCGCCAGCAGCTTGGCCCTCGGTGGTGAAAAACTGTTTTTT. The chain uses TRBV5-1 and TRBJ1-4, with D hard to call. Germline CDR1 SGHRS, CDR2 YFSETQ. The CDR3 covers 14 residues. V was shortened by 0 bases and J by 7 bases, with 10 bases between the two germline ends.

V and J are TRBV6-5 and TRBJ2-7, with 7 bases identical to TRBD1. The junction had 6 bases not matched to a gene; V was cut back by 6 bases and J by 7 bases. The CDR3 has 12 amino acids. Germline V lookup: CDR1 MNHEY, CDR2 SVGAGI. Here the CDR3 reads CASSPDRREQYF. In nucleotides, the CDR3 is TGTGCCAGCAGCCCGGACAGGCGAGAGCAGTACTTC.

The rearrangement links TRBV10-2 to TRBJ1-5; 9 positions agree with TRBD1. Germline CDR1 and CDR2: WSHSY and SAAADI. The CDR3 contains 15 residues. J gave up 7 bases and V 3 bases, and 7 bases lay outside the gene matches. In DNA form, the CDR3 reads TGCGCCAGCAGTGACAAAGACAGGGGGGGACAGCCCCAGCATTTT. Translating it yields CASSDKDRGGQPQHF.

This chain joins TRBV20-1 and TRBJ2-7; 11 bases are a match to TRBD2. CDR1 DFQATT and CDR2 SNEGSKA come from the germline V gene (reference sequence). V lost 3 bases and J lost 5; bases outside the gene matches: 6. This CDR3 has 14 amino acids. CDR3 bases: TGCAGTGCTAGTCCACTAGCGGGAGTCCACGAGCAGTACTTC. Translating it yields CSASPLAGVHEQYF.

The rearrangement links TRBV5-1 to TRBJ2-3, with 9 bases that match TRBD1. Unmatched junction bases numbered 7, after V lost 2 bases and J lost 3 bases. Germline V gives CDR1 SGHRS, CDR2 YFSETQ. The CDR3 spans 16 residues. Here the CDR3 reads CASSLSPDRGTDTQYF. CDR3 coding DNA: TGCGCCAGCAGCTTATCCCCCGACAGGGGGACAGATACGCAGTATTTT.

As for this clone: The sample contains more than one DNA sequence encoding this CDR3. The J gene is TRBJ2-3, the V gene TRBV12-3 or TRBV12-4, with D unresolved. Trimming removed 1 base at V and 3 bases at J, with 5 bases between. The CDR3 sequence is 13 residues long. CDR3 in amino acids: CASSLGSTDTQYF. The CDR3 DNA reads TGTGCCAGCAGTTTAGGGAGTACAGATACGCAGTATTTT.

This chain connects TRBV9 to TRBJ1-6; D remains ambiguous. The V end was cut by 3 bases, the J end by 1 base, with 8 bases between. Germline V gene data show CDR1 as SGDLS and CDR2 as YYNGEE. The CDR3 is 15 amino acids. CDR3 coding DNA: TGTGCCAGCAGCGCCGCCGGGTCCTATAATTCACCCCTCCACTTT. Residues: CASSAAGSYNSPLHF.

V and J are TRBV7-9 and TRBJ1-3; D is ambiguous. The CDR3 runs 16 residues. The V end was cut by 1 base, the J end by 8 bases, with 18 bases between. Germline values: CDR1 SEHNR, CDR2 FQNEAQ (reference sequence). The CDR3 DNA follows: TGTGCCAGCAGCTTAGAACGGCGACTGCTTGGCGACACCATATATTTT. It specifies CASSLERRLLGDTIYF.

The genes are TRBV6-5 and TRBJ1-2; no firm D call. Trimming left V 6 bases short and J 6 bases short, with 17 bases between. Germline lookup yields CDR1 MNHEY and CDR2 SVGAGI. This CDR3 comprises 14 residues. The CDR3: CASRSGIIRDGYTF. CDR3 DNA: TGTGCCAGCAGGTCGGGGATTATTAGGGATGGCTACACCTTC.

The V and J genes are TRBV4-1 and TRBJ1-1; tentatively, D is TRBD1 (6 bases). V was cut by 0 bases and J by 3 bases, with 11 bases left in between. Per germline, CDR1 MGHRA and CDR2 YSYEKL. The CDR3 has 15 amino acids. Written as DNA, the CDR3 is TGCGCCAGCAGCCAAGAAGGGGCAGGGGACACTGAAGCTTTCTTT. Amino acids: CASSQEGAGDTEAFF.

The chain joins TRBV10-3 to TRBJ2-7; the D is unclear. Germline CDR1 ENHRY, CDR2 SYGVKD. This CDR3 has 14 amino acids. V was trimmed by 4 bases and J by 0 bases, leaving 10 bases between them. The CDR3 sequence: CAISVNSNSYEQYF. The CDR3 coding sequence is TGTGCCATCAGTGTTAACAGCAACTCCTACGAGCAGTACTTC.